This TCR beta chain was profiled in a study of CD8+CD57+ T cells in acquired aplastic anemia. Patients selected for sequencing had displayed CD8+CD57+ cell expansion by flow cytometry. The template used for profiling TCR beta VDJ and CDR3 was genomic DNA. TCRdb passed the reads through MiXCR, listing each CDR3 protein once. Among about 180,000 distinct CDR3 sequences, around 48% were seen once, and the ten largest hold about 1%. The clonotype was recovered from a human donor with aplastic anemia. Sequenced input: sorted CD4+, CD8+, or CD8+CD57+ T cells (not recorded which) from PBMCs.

The CDR3 protein is CATSDPGQGRETQYF. The DNA of the CDR3 is TGTGCCACCAGTGATCCCGGACAGGGGAGGGAGACCCAGTACTTC. The V gene is TRBV24-1, the J gene TRBJ2-5; 9 nucleotides agree with TRBD1. V lost 3 bases to trimming and J lost 5 bases; unmatched junction nucleotides: 6. The CDR3 has 15 residues. Germline V gene sequence: CDR1 KGHDR, CDR2 SFDVKD.